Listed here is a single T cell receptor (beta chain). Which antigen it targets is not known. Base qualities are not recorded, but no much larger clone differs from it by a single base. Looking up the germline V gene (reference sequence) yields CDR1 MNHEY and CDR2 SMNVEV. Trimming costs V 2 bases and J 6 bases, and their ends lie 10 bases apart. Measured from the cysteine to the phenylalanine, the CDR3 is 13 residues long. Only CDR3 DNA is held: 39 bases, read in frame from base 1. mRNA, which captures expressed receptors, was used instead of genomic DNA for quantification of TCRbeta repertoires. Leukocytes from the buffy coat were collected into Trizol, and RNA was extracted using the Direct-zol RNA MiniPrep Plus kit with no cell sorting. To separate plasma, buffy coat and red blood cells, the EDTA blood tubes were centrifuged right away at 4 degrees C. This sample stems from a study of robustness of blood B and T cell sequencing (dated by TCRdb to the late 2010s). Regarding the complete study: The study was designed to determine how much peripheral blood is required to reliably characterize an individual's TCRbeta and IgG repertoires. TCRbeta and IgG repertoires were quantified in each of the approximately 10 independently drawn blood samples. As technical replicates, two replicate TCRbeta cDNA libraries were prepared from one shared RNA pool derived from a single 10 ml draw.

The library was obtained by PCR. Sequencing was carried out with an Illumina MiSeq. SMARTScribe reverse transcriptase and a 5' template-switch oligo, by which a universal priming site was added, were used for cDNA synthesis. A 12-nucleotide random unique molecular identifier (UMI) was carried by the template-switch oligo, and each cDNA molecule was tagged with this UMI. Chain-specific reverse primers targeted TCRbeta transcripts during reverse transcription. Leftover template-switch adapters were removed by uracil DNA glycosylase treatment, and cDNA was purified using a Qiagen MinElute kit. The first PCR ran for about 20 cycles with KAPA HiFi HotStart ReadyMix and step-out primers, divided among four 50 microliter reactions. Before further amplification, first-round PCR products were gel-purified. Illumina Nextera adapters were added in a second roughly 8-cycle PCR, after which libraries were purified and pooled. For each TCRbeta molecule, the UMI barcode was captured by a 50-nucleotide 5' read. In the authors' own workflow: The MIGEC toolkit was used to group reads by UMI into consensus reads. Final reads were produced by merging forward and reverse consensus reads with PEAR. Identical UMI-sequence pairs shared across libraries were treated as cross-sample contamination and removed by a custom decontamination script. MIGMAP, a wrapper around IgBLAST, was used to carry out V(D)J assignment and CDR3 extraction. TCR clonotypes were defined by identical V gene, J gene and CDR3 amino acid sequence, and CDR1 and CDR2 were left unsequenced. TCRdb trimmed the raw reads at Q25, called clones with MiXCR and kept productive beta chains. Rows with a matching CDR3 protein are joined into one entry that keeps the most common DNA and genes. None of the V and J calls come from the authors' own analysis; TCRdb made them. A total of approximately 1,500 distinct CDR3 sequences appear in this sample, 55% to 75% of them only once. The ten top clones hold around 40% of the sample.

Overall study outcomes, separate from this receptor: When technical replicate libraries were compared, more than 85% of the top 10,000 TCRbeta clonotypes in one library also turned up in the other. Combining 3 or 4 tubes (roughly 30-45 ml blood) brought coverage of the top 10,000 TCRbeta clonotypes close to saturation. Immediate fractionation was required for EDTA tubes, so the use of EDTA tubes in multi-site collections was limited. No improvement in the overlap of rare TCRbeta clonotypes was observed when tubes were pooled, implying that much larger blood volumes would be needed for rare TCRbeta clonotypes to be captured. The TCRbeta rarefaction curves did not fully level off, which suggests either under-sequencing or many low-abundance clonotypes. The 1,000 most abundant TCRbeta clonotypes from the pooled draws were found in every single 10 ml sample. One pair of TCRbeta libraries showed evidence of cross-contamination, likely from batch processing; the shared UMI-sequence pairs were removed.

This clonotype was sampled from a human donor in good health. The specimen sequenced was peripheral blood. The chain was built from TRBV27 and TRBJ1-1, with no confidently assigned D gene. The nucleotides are TGTGCCAGCAGTTTAGGACGAAGAGCTGAAGCTTTCTTT. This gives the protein CASSLGRRAEAFF.